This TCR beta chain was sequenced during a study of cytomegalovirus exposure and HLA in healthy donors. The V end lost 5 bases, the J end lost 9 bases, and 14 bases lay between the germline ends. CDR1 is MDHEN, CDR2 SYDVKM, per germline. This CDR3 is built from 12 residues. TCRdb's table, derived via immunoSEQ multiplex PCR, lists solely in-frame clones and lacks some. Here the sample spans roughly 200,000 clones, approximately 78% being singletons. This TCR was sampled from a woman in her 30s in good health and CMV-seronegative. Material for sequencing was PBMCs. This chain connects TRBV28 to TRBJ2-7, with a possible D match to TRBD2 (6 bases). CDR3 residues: CASSPPAGWQYF. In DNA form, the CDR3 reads TGTGCCAGCAGTCCCCCGGCGGGGTGGCAGTACTTC.